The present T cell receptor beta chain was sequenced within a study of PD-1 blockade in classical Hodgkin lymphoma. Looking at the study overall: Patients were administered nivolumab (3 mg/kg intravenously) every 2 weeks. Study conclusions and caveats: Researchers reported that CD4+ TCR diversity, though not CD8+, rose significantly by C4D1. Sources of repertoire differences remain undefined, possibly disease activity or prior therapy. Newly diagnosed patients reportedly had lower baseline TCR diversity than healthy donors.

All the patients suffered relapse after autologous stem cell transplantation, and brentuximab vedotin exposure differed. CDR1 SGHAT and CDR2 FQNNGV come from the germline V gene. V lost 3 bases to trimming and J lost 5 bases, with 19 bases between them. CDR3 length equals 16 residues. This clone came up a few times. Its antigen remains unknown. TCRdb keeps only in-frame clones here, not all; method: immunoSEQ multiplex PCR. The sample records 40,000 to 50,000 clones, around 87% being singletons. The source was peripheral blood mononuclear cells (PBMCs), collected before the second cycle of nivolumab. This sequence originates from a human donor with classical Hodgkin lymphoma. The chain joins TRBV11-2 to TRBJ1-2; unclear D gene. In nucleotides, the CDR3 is TGTGCCAGCAGCTTCCGACACGGGGAGCCGAGATATGGCTACACCTTC. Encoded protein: CASSFRHGEPRYGYTF. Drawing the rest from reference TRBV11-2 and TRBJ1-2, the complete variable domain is EAGVAQSPRYKIIEKRQSVAFWCNPISGHATLYWYQQILGQGPKLLIQFQNNGVVDDSQLPKDRFSAERLKGVDSTLKIQPAKLEDSAVYLCASSFRHGEPRYGYTFGSGTRLTVV.